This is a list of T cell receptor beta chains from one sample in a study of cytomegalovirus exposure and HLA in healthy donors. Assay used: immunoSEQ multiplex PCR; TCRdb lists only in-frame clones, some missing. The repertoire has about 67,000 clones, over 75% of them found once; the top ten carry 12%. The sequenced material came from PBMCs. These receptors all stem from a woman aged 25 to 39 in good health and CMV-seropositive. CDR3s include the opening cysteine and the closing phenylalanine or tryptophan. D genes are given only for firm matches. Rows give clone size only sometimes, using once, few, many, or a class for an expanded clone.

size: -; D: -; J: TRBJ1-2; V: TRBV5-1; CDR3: CASSLEGAPGYTF; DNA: TGCGCCAGCAGCTTAGAAGGGGCACCGGGCTACACCTTC
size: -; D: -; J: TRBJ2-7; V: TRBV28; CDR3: CASSGGPTYEQYF; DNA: TGTGCCAGCAGCGGAGGGCCCACCTACGAGCAGTACTTC
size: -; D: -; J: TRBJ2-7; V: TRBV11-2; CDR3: CASSPHSEQYF; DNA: TGTGCCAGCAGCCCCCACTCCGAGCAGTACTTC
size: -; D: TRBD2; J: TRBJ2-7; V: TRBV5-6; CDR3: CASSLIGDLAGTYEQYF; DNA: TGTGCCAGCAGCTTGATTGGGGACCTAGCGGGGACCTACGAGCAGTACTTC
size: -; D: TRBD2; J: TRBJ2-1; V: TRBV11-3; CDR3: CASSLSGGFLDEQFF; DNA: TGTGCCAGCAGCTTATCGGGAGGGTTTCTCGATGAGCAGTTCTTC
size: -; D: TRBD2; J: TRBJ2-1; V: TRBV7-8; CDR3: CASSLVTSNNEQFF; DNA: TGTGCCAGCAGCTTAGTGACTAGCAACAATGAGCAGTTCTTC
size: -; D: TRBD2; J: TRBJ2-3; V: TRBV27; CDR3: CASSLGSSGRNTQYF; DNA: TGTGCCAGCAGTTTAGGATCTAGCGGGAGAAATACGCAGTATTTT
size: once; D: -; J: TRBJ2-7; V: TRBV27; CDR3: CASQTGGPTYEQYF; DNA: TGTGCCAGCCAGACCGGAGGGCCCACCTACGAGCAGTACTTC
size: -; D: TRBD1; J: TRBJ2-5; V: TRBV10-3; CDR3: CAISPGTVKKETQYF; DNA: TGTGCCATCAGTCCCGGGACAGTCAAGAAAGAGACCCAGTACTTC
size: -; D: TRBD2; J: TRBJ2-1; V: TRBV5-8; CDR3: CASPSGAGVYHNEQFF; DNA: TGTGCCAGCCCCTCTGGGGCGGGAGTCTACCACAATGAGCAGTTCTTC
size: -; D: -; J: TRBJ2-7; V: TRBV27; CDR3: CASSDPRASPIVQYF; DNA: TGTGCCAGCAGTGATCCCAGGGCCTCCCCTATCGTGCAGTACTTC
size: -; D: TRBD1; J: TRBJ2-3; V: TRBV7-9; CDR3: CASSGRQGASGDTQYF; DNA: TGTGCCAGCAGCGGGCGACAGGGGGCTAGCGGAGATACGCAGTATTTT
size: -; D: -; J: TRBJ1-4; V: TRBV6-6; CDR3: CASSGTGATNEKLFF; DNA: TGTGCCAGCAGTGGCACGGGGGCAACTAATGAAAAACTGTTTTTT
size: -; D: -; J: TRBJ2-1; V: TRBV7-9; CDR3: CASSFRDPYNEQFF; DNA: TGTGCCAGCAGCTTCCGGGATCCCTACAATGAGCAGTTCTTC
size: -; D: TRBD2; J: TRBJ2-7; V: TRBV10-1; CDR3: CASRSGTRGSSGSYEQYF; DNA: TGCGCCAGCCGTTCCGGGACGAGGGGCTCTAGCGGGTCCTACGAGCAGTACTTC
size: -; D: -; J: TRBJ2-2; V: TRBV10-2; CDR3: CASSESNRRTGELFF; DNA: TGCGCCAGCAGTGAGTCGAACAGGCGGACCGGGGAGCTGTTTTTT
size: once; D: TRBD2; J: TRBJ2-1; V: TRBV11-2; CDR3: CASSLGGARRESVYEQFF; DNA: TGTGCCAGCAGCTTAGGAGGAGCGAGGCGGGAGTCAGTGTATGAGCAGTTCTTC
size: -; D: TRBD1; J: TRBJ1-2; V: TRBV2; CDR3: CASSDSGTGRYGYTF; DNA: TGTGCCAGCAGCGACTCCGGGACAGGCCGTTATGGCTACACCTTC
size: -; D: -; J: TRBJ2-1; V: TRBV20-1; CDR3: CSASVAQTQFF; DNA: TGCAGTGCTAGTGTAGCCCAAACGCAGTTCTTC
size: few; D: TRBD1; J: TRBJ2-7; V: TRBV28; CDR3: CASSLVGGKYEQYF; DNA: TGTGCCAGCAGTTTAGTAGGGGGCAAGTACGAGCAGTACTTC
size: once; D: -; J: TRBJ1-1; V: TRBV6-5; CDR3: CASSYSRQLYTEAFF; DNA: TGTGCCAGCAGTTACTCGAGACAGCTTTACACTGAAGCTTTCTTT
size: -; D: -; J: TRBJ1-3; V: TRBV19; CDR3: CASSLRDSGNTIYF; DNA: TGTGCCAGTAGTCTCAGGGATTCTGGAAACACCATATATTTT
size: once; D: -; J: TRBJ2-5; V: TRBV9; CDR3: CASSVGGQFETQYF; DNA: TGTGCCAGCAGCGTAGGAGGTCAGTTCGAGACCCAGTACTTC
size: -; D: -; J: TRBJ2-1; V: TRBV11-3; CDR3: CASSSNRNEQFF; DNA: TGTGCCAGCAGCTCTAACCGGAATGAGCAGTTCTTC
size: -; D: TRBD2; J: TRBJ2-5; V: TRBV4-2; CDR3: CASSQAGGQETQYF; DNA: TGTGCCAGCAGCCAAGCGGGAGGGCAAGAGACCCAGTACTTC
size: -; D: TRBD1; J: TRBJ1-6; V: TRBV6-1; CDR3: CASSATGTLYSPLHF; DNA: TGTGCCAGCAGCGCGACAGGGACCCTATATTCACCCCTCCACTTT
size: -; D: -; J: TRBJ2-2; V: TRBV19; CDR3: CASSANPGLKTGELFF; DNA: TGTGCCAGTAGTGCCAATCCGGGACTGAAGACCGGGGAGCTGTTTTTT
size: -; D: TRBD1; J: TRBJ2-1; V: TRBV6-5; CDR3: CASSPDRGEYNEQFF; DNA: TGTGCCAGCAGTCCCGACAGGGGCGAGTACAATGAGCAGTTCTTC
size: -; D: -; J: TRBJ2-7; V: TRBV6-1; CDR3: CASSEGQFSYEQYF; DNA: TGTGCCAGCAGTGAAGGACAGTTCTCCTACGAGCAGTACTTC
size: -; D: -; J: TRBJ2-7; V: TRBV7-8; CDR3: CASSLAGSEQYF; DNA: TGTGCCAGCAGCTTAGCGGGGAGTGAGCAGTACTTC
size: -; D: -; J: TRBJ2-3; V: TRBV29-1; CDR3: CSVDERATDTQYF; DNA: TGCAGCGTTGATGAGAGGGCCACAGATACGCAGTATTTT
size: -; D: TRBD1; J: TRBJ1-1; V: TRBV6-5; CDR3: CASSSGGFTPPEAFF; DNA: TGTGCCAGCAGTTCAGGGGGCTTTACCCCTCCTGAAGCTTTCTTT
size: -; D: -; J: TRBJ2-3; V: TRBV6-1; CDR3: CASSVGLLDTQYF; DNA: TGTGCCAGCAGTGTCGGACTTCTGGATACGCAGTATTTT
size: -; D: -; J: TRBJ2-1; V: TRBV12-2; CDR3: CASRLALAGGSYNEQFF; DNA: TGTGCAAGTCGCTTGGCACTAGCGGGAGGCTCCTACAATGAGCAGTTCTTC
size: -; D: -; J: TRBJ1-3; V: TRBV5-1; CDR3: CASSAGDTSGNTIYF; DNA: TGCGCCAGCAGCGCCGGGGACACCTCTGGAAACACCATATATTTT
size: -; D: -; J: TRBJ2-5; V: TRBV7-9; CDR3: CASSRNWGAETQYF; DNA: TGTGCCAGCAGCCGTAATTGGGGAGCGGAGACCCAGTACTTC
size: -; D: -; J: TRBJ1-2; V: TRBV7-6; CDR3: CASSSLPGERYGYTF; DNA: TGTGCCAGCAGCTCTCTTCCAGGGGAGAGATATGGCTACACCTTC
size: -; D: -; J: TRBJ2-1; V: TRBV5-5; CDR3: CASSLDSYNEQFF; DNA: TGTGCCAGCAGCCTGGACAGCTACAATGAGCAGTTCTTC
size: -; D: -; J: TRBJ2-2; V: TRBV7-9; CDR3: CASSLAATGELFF; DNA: TGTGCCAGCAGCTTAGCGGCCACCGGGGAGCTGTTTTTT
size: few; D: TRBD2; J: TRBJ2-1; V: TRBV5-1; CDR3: CASRLAGGLYNEQFF; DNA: TGCGCCAGCAGGCTAGCGGGAGGATTATACAATGAGCAGTTCTTC
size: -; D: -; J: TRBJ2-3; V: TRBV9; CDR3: CASSVVGGEDTQYF; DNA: TGTGCCAGCAGCGTAGTAGGAGGTGAAGATACGCAGTATTTT
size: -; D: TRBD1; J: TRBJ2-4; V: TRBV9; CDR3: CASKRTGLGANIQYF; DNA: TGTGCCAGTAAGCGGACAGGGCTGGGTGCAAACATTCAGTACTTC
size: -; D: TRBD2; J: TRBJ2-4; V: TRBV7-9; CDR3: CASSSGGRRHNHNIQYF; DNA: TGTGCCAGCAGCTCGGGAGGGAGACGCCATAACCACAACATTCAGTACTTC
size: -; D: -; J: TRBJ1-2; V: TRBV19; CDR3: CASSYGQSYGYTF; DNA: TGTGCCAGTAGTTATGGACAGTCCTATGGCTACACCTTC
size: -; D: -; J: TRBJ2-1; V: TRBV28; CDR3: CASRPGEWGYNEQFF; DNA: TGTGCCAGCAGGCCTGGGGAGTGGGGTTACAATGAGCAGTTCTTC
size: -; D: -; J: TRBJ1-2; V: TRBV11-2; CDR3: CASSPSVNYGYTF; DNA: TGTGCCAGCAGCCCCTCCGTTAACTATGGCTACACCTTC
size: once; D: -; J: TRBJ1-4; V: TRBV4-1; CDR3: CASSQGHSFLEKLFF; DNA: TGCGCCAGCAGCCAAGGCCACAGCTTCTTGGAAAAACTGTTTTTT
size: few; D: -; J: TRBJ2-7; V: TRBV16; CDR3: CASSQSSGTYEQYF; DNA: TGTGCCAGCAGCCAATCATCAGGCACCTACGAGCAGTACTTC
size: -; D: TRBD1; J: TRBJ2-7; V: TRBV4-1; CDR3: CASSQGVFIPGQGGGQYF; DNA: TGCGCCAGCAGCCAAGGGGTCTTCATACCGGGACAGGGGGGCGGGCAGTACTTC
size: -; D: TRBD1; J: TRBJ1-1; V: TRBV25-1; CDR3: CASTPDRAYNTEAFF; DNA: TGTGCCAGCACTCCTGACAGGGCTTATAACACTGAAGCTTTCTTT